The source of this TCR beta chain is a study of CD8 T cells in ankylosing spondylitis. Per the germline V gene, CDR1 is PRHDT and CDR2 is FYEKMQ (reference sequence). With 5 bases removed from V and 4 bases from J, the gap between germline ends came to 12 bases. The CDR3 extends over 13 amino acids. Study-level points and caveats: The study looked at matched synovial fluid samples from ankylosing spondylitis patients. Disease-linked clones were reported to be significantly enriched there.

TCRdb fed the 5' RACE reads into MiXCR, producing one record per CDR3 protein. The sample consists of approximately 60,000 distinct CDR3 sequences, roughly 6.2% of them appearing once. This clonotype was counted at least ten times. Antigen unknown. This chain joins TRBV13 and TRBJ2-7; no clear D gene. The source material was synovial fluid, either unsorted or a sorted T cell fraction (not recorded which). This TCR derives from a male donor with ankylosing spondylitis. DNA of the CDR3: TGTGCCAGCAGCCGCCCTCGTGGATACGAGCAGTACTTC. Its translation is CASSRPRGYEQYF.